There are many counts of the clone carrying this TCR beta chain. The entry originates in a study of kidney transplant recipient with SARS-CoV-2 infection. TCRdb redid the calling of the reads with MiXCR, one entry per CDR3 protein. This table has approximately 250,000 distinct CDR3 sequences, 25% to 30% appearing once. There are 14 residues in the CDR3. With V trimmed by 8 bases and J by 4 bases, 9 bases remained unmatched. The sequence derives from a male patient in his thirties who had COVID-19 and was a kidney transplant recipient. Some T cells may be the graft donor's. The chain is built from TRBV12-3 or TRBV12-4 and TRBJ2-7; TRBD1 agrees at 9 bases. The material sequenced was a blood sample, taken at baseline and around day 120 from a kidney transplant recipient. The CDR3 here is CASGAGQGKYEQYF. The CDR3 DNA reads as TGTGCCAGCGGGGCGGGACAGGGCAAATACGAGCAGTACTTC.